Presented here are 15 T cell receptor beta chains from one specimen sequenced in a study of T cell repertoires in cytomegalovirus infection (dated by TCRdb to the late 2010s). The run used an Illumina HiSeq 1500. TCRdb's own reprocessing of the public reads used fastp at Q25 and MiXCR and kept productive beta chains. Rows with a matching CDR3 protein are joined into one entry that keeps the most common DNA and genes. This sample lists some 940,000 distinct CDR3 sequences; roughly 31% were detected once. Clones ranked in the top ten supply more than 13% of the sample. The sample's treatment or condition, from its label and the paper: in vitro stimulation with specific CMV peptide epitopes to enrich CMV-specific T cells. Their target antigens are unknown. Sequences were derived from cultured CD8+ T cells from PBMCs, sampled from culture after CMV antigen stimulation. These receptors came from a human donor in good health (CMV status not recorded). Some clones in this sample may be carry-over from other donors' samples.

This clonotype has ten or more counts. The genes are TRBV7-8 and TRBJ2-7; D might be TRBD2 (5 bases). CDR1 is SGHVS, CDR2 FQNEAQ, per germline. V was shortened by 4 bases and J by 4 bases, with 14 bases between the two germline ends. The CDR3 is made up of 14 amino acids. CDR3 nucleotides: TGTGCCAGCAGCTCAGGCCAGCGGTCTTACGAGCAGTACTTC. Its protein product is CASSSGQRSYEQYF.

In its sample, this clonotype was seen once. This CDR3 is CASSVGQSRIYNSPLHF. The CDR3 coding sequence is TGTGCCAGCAGTGTAGGACAGTCAAGGATTTATAATTCACCCCTCCACTTT. The gene calls are TRBV6-5 and TRBJ1-6; TRBD1 might be the D (6 bases). The CDR3 loop spans 17 amino acids. V was pared by 5 bases and J by 4 bases, with 18 bases between. Germline loops: CDR1 MNHEY, CDR2 SVGAGI.

This clonotype was detected only once. The CDR3 spells CASGFSGGRYYNEQFF. CDR3 DNA sequence: TGTGCTAGTGGTTTTAGCGGGGGGCGATATTACAATGAGCAGTTCTTC. The chain recombines TRBV12-5 with TRBJ2-1, with TRBD2 identical over 10 bases. This CDR3 is built from 16 residues. Looked up from germline, CDR1 is LGHNT and CDR2 is FRNRAP. The trim removed 3 bases at V and 4 bases at J, leaving 6 bases unmatched.

This clonotype was detected a few times. This sequence joins TRBV6-5 and TRBJ2-3; D unresolved. V lost 0 bases to trimming and J lost 6 bases, with 13 bases between them. Germline V gene sequence: CDR1 MNHEY, CDR2 SVGAGI. The CDR3 totals 15 residues. The chain's CDR3 is CASSYSPEIRDTQYF. The CDR3 DNA reads TGTGCCAGCAGTTACTCACCGGAGATCCGGGATACGCAGTATTTT.

The chain employs TRBV6-8 and TRBJ2-2; 7 positions agree with TRBD1. The V and J ends lost 2 bases and 3 bases, in that order; junction bases with no gene match: 6. This CDR3 is 16 amino acids long. Germline CDR1 and CDR2: MNHGY and SAAAGT. For the CDR3, the DNA is TGTGCCAGCAGTTACGGCGACAGGGACCACACCGGGGAGCTGTTTTTT. It translates to CASSYGDRDHTGELFF.

This chain connects TRBV7-2 to TRBJ1-3; TRBD1 aligns across 10 bases. Germline assignment: CDR1 SGHTA and CDR2 FQGNSA. This CDR3 is 17 amino acids long. J was trimmed by 2 bases and V by 7 bases; bases with no gene match: 11. For the CDR3, the DNA is TGTGCCAGCACCTTGACAGGGGGCCATAGGCCTGGAAACACCATATATTTT. Protein: CASTLTGGHRPGNTIYF.

The V and J genes are TRBV12-3 or TRBV12-4 and TRBJ1-3, with D possibly matching TRBD1 (5 bases). This CDR3 is 13 amino acids long. Trimming removed 6 bases at V and 2 bases at J, with 8 bases between. This chain's CDR3 is CASRGDTGNTIYF. The CDR3, as DNA: TGTGCCAGCAGAGGGGATACTGGAAACACCATATATTTT.

The DNA for the CDR3 is TGTGCCATCAGTGAGTTGTCGGGGGATACGCAGTATTTT. This translates into CAISELSGDTQYF. The V call is TRBV10-3, the J call TRBJ2-3, with TRBD2 as a possible D gene (5 bases). The germline V gene has CDR1 ENHRY and CDR2 SYGVKD. Trimming left V 1 base short and J 6 bases short, with 8 bases between. The CDR3 runs 13 residues.

This clonotype was seen only once. J is TRBJ2-2 and V is TRBV29-1; TRBD1 matches 8 bases. CDR3 length: 12 residues. CDR1 and CDR2 from the germline V gene are SQVTM and ANQGSEA. CDR3: CAQGANTGELFF. The CDR3 coding sequence is TGCGCACAGGGGGCGAACACCGGGGAGCTGTTTTTT.

The CDR3 loop is CASSLAGLAGGPSDTQYF. CDR3 nucleotide sequence: TGTGCCAGCAGCTTAGCGGGCCTAGCGGGGGGGCCTTCAGATACGCAGTATTTT. V usage is TRBV11-2 and J usage is TRBJ2-3; 12 bases map to TRBD2. The germline CDR1 and CDR2 sequences are SGHAT and FQNNGV. With 1 base clipped from V and 4 bases from J, the junction kept 9 bases outside the gene matches. The CDR3 spans 18 residues.

This clonotype appeared a few times. The CDR3 loop is CASSVESGGGSDTQYF. The CDR3, as DNA: TGTGCCAGCAGCGTAGAATCGGGGGGCGGATCAGATACGCAGTATTTT. The chain uses TRBV9 and TRBJ2-3; D may be TRBD2 (7 bases). The CDR3 has 16 amino acids. Between the trimmed V and J ends, which lost 0 bases and 4 bases, there was a span of 15 bases. Germline V gene sequence: CDR1 SGDLS, CDR2 YYNGEE.

V gene TRBV15 combines with J gene TRBJ2-3, with TRBD2 identical over 7 bases. J was trimmed by 4 bases and V by 4 bases; bases with no gene match: 11. This CDR3 has 16 residues. Germline lookup yields CDR1 LNHNV and CDR2 YYDKDF (reference sequence). The CDR3 nucleotides read TGTGCCACCAGCACGGCGGGGGTGAATGGTGCAGATACGCAGTATTTT. Its protein product is CATSTAGVNGADTQYF.

This clonotype was counted ten times or more. V is TRBV5-8 and J is TRBJ2-7; perhaps D is TRBD1 or TRBD2 (7 bases each). CDR3 length: 14 amino acids. The germline V gene has CDR1 SGHTS and CDR2 YDEGEE. Between the trimmed V and J ends, which lost 4 bases and 3 bases, there was a span of 14 bases. The CDR3 reads CASSQRDSYYEQYF. CDR3 coding DNA: TGTGCCAGCAGCCAGCGGGACAGTTACTACGAGCAGTACTTC. The full variable domain, rest sourced from reference TRBV5-8 and TRBJ2-7, is EAGVTQSPTHLIKTRGQQATLRCSPISGHTSVYWYQQALGLGLQFLLWYDEGEERNRGNFPPRFSGRQFPNYSSELNVNALELEDSALYLCASSQRDSYYEQYFGPGTRLTVT.

This clonotype was counted between two and nine times. The chain recombines TRBV6-5 with TRBJ2-2; D call uncertain. CDR1 is MNHEY, CDR2 SVGAGI, per germline. The CDR3 runs to 13 residues. Trimming pared 6 bases from V and 7 bases from J, leaving 12 bases between. CDR3 residues: CASRGIKGGELFF. Written as DNA, the CDR3 is TGTGCCAGCAGAGGGATAAAGGGCGGGGAGCTGTTTTTT.

The table lists this clonotype with a few counts. CDR3 residues: CASRGTGSHQPQHF. The DNA of the CDR3 is TGTGCCAGCAGGGGGACAGGGAGCCATCAGCCCCAGCATTTT. The V call is TRBV27, the J call TRBJ1-5; 9 bases fit TRBD1. V shed 6 bases and J 5 bases; nucleotides not matched to a gene: 5. This CDR3 comprises 14 residues. The germline CDR1 and CDR2 sequences are MNHEY and SMNVEV (reference sequence).